The entry that follows covers one TCR beta chain sequence. The antigen is unknown. Template switching added a universal primer site, and cDNA bore unique molecular identifiers. MiXCR, run by TCRdb on the 5' RACE reads, gives a single entry per CDR3 protein. The table records 540,000 or so distinct CDR3 sequences, about 20% of them present only once. These data are taken from a study of identical twins. General study findings and limits: The study drew conclusions from cross-sectional statistical analysis, not from following the same donors. Abundant cord blood beta clonotypes carried fewer insertions; memory repertoires showed none.

This CDR3 contains 15 residues. The germline gives CDR1 MNHEY, CDR2 SVGAGI. V lost 2 bases, J lost 1 base, and 3 bases stayed unmatched. This sample also appeared in a second study, on yellow fever vaccine responses in identical twins.

Source material: CD4+ T cells sorted from blood. This chain uses TRBV6-5 with TRBJ2-3, with 7 bases fitting TRBD1. The clonotype comes from a woman aged 18-29 years in good health. The CDR3 here is CASSYRQGGTDTQYF. CDR3 in DNA: TGTGCCAGCAGTTACCGACAGGGAGGCACAGATACGCAGTATTTT.